These 7 T cell receptor beta chains share one sample of origin, sequenced in a study of blood T cell repertoires in COVID-19. Repertoires were generated with immunoSEQ multiplex PCR, while TCRdb's copy carries only in-frame clones and drops some. The sample consists of 200,000 to 250,000 clones, 86% of them appearing once. What was sequenced was PBMCs or T cells enriched from blood (not recorded which). The receptors stem from a woman aged 25 to 45 who had been exposed to COVID-19.

The chain has TRBV5-6 and TRBJ2-1; a weak D match, TRBD1 (6 bases). This CDR3 contains 15 residues. Per the germline V gene, CDR1 is SGHDT and CDR2 is YYEEEE. V gave up 1 base and J gave up 7 bases, with 15 bases separating them. CDR3 loop: CASSLTQGSRNEQFF. In DNA form, the CDR3 reads TGTGCCAGCAGCTTGACACAGGGCTCGAGGAATGAGCAGTTCTTC.

This chain uses TRBV3-1 (or the pseudogene TRBV3-2) with TRBJ2-3; 8 positions match TRBD2. The V gene's germline CDR1 is LGHDT and CDR2 YNNKEL (reference sequence). V lost 5 bases to trimming and J lost 1 base; unmatched junction nucleotides: 5. This CDR3 contains 15 residues. CDR3 sequence (DNA): TGTGCCAGCAGCGCGGGAGGATTGCGCACAGATACGCAGTATTTT. Translation gives CASSAGGLRTDTQYF.

The V call is TRBV3-1 (or the pseudogene TRBV3-2), the J call TRBJ1-4, with 10 bases fitting TRBD1. Germline CDR1 reads LGHDT; CDR2 reads YNNKEL (reference sequence). V gave up 4 bases and J gave up 4 bases; unmatched junction bases: 9. The CDR3 runs to 17 residues. CDR3: CASSPTGTGVFNEKLFF. The CDR3 nucleotides are TGTGCCAGCAGCCCCACAGGGACAGGGGTTTTTAATGAAAAACTGTTTTTT.

The V gene is TRBV19, the J gene TRBJ1-4; no clear D gene. V shed 4 bases and J shed 6 bases, with 12 bases lying between them. The germline V gene encodes CDR1 LNHDA and CDR2 SQIVND (reference sequence). The CDR3 runs to 14 residues. Here the CDR3 DNA reads TGTGCCAGTAGTAGGAGGGAAGAGGATGAAAAACTGTTTTTT. The encoded protein is CASSRREEDEKLFF.

The chain couples TRBV3-1 (or the pseudogene TRBV3-2) to TRBJ1-3; 10 positions agree with TRBD1. J lost 3 bases, V lost 3 bases, and 2 bases had no gene match. The CDR3 covers 15 residues. The germline CDR1 and CDR2 sequences are LGHDT and YNNKEL (reference sequence). CDR3 loop: CASSQWTGGGNTIYF. The CDR3 DNA reads as TGTGCCAGCAGCCAGTGGACAGGGGGTGGAAACACCATATATTTT.

This chain links TRBV18 with TRBJ1-2; 8 bases are shared with TRBD1. Losses at the gene ends were 2 bases for V and 3 bases for J; bases not matched to a gene: 14. This CDR3 is 18 amino acids long. CDR1 and CDR2 (germline): KGHSH, LQKENI. CDR3 DNA sequence: TGTGCCAGCTCACCAAACCCCCGGCCCAGGGGGCGGTACTATGGCTACACCTTC. Translating gives CASSPNPRPRGRYYGYTF.

This chain uses TRBV5-1 with TRBJ2-7; D unclear. CDR1 is SGHRS, CDR2 YFSETQ, per germline. Between the trimmed V and J ends, which lost 1 base and 3 bases, there was a span of 11 bases. The length of the CDR3 is 14 residues. The CDR3 bases are TGCGCCAGCAGCTTGAGGCCGGGTTTCTACGAGCAGTACTTC. It yields the protein CASSLRPGFYEQYF.